Described below is a single T cell receptor (beta chain) sequence and its context. This entry comes from a study of T cell responses to AZD1222 COVID-19 vaccine. TCRdb's copy holds only in-frame clones and misses some; the assay was immunoSEQ multiplex PCR. The sample carries roughly 140,000 clones, around 88% recorded once. Germline-derived CDR1 and CDR2 are LNHNV and YYDKDF (reference sequence). The CDR3 spans 13 residues. V was clipped by 3 bases and J by 3 bases, with 9 bases between them. The sequence came from an adult in good health. The V call is TRBV15, the J call TRBJ2-7; tentatively, D is TRBD1 (6 bases). Sequencing used peripheral blood, obtained on day 0 of MenACWY control vaccination. The CDR3 region is CATSRDSHYEQYF. The DNA of the CDR3 is TGTGCCACCAGCAGGGACAGCCACTACGAGCAGTACTTC.